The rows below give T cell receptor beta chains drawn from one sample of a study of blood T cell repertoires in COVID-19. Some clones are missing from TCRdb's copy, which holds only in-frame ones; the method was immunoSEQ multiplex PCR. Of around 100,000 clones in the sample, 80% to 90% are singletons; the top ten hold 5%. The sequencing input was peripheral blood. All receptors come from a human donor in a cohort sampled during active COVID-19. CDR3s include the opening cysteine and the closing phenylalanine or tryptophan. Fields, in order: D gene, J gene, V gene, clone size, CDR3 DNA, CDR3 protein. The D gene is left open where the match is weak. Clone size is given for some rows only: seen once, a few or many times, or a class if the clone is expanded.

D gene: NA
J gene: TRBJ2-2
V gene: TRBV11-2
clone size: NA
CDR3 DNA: TGTGCCAGCAGCTTAGACAGGGCGGCGAACACCGGGGAGCTGTTTTTT
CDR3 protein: CASSLDRAANTGELFF

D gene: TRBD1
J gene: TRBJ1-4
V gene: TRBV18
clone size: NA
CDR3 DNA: TGTGCCAGCGCAAACTTAATGAGGCCAGGGGGCTATGAAAAACTGTTTTTT
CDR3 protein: CASANLMRPGGYEKLFF

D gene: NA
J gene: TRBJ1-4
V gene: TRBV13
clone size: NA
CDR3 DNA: TGTGCCAGCAGCTCCCCAGGGGAAAAACTGTTTTTT
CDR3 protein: CASSSPGEKLFF

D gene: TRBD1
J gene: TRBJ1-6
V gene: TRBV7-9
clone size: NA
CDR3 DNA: TGTGCCAGCAGCCCTCACCTGACAGGGTATTCACCCCTCCACTTT
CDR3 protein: CASSPHLTGYSPLHF

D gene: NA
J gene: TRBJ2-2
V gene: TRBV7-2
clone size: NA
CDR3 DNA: TGTGCCAGCAGGCGGGACTTATACACCGGGGAGCTGTTTTTT
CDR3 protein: CASRRDLYTGELFF

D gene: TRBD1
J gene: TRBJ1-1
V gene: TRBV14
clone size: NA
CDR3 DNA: TGTGCCAGCAGCCGAGGGACAGGGACACCAGAAGCTTTCTTT
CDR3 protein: CASSRGTGTPEAFF

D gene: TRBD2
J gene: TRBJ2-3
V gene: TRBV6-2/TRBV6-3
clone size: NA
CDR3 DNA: TGTGCCAGCAGTTACTCCCCCCCGACTAGCGGGAGGGGAACGCAGTATTTT
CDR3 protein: CASSYSPPTSGRGTQYF

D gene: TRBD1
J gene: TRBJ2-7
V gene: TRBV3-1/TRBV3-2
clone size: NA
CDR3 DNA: TGTGCCAGCAGCCGAGGAACCGACAGGGACCCCGAGCAGTACTTC
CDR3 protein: CASSRGTDRDPEQYF

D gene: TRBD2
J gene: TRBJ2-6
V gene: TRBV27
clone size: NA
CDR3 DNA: TGTGCCAGCAGTCCCATCCTTGGCGGGGAGCTCGGGAGGTTTATAGGGGCCAACGTCCTGACTTTC
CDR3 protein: CASSPILGGELGRFIGANVLTF

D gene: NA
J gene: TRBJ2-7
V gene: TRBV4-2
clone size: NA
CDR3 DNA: TGTGCCAGCAGCCAAGAAAGATCAAGGGGGGCACAGGGGACGTACGAGCAGTACTTC
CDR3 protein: CASSQERSRGAQGTYEQYF

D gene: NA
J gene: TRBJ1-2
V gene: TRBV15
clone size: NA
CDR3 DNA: TGTGCCACCAGCAGAGAGAGAGCGTACTATGGCTACACCTTC
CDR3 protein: CATSRERAYYGYTF

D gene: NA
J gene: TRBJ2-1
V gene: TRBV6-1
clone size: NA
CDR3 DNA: TGTGCCAGCAGTGAAGGTCGAGGGGAGCAGTTCTTC
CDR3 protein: CASSEGRGEQFF

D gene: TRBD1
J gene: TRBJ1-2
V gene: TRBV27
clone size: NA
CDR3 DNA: TGTGCCAGCAGTTTCCGCGGACAGGATACCTCTGGCTACACCTTC
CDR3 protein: CASSFRGQDTSGYTF

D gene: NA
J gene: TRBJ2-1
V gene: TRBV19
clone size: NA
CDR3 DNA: TGTGCCAGTAGTATTCGTGGGAGCTCCTACAATGAGCAGTTCTTC
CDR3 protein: CASSIRGSSYNEQFF

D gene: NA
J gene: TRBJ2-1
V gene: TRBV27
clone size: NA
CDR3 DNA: TGTGCCAGCAGTTTCCCCTCGGCGTCGGCGACAGCTAATGAGCAGTTCTTC
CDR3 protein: CASSFPSASATANEQFF

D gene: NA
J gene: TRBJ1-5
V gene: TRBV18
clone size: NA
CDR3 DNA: TGTGCCAGCTCACCACTTGGGACTCTTTATAGTCAGCCCCAGCATTTT
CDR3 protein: CASSPLGTLYSQPQHF

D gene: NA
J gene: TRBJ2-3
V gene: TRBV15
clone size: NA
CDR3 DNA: TGTGCCACCAGCAGAGTCCACGGGAGCACAGATACGCAGTATTTT
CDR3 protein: CATSRVHGSTDTQYF

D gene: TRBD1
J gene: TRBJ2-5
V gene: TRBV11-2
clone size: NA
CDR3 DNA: TGTGCCAGCAGCTTGTGGACAGGGTCCCCCCAAGAGACCCAGTACTTC
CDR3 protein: CASSLWTGSPQETQYF

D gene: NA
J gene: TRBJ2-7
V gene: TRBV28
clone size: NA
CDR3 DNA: TGTGCCAGCACGAGGGATAGCTCCTACGAGCAGTACTTC
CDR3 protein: CASTRDSSYEQYF

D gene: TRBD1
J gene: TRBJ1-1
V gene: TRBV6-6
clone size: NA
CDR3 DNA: TGTGCCAGCAGTTACCGCGAAGGGGGCGAAGCTTTCTTT
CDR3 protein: CASSYREGGEAFF

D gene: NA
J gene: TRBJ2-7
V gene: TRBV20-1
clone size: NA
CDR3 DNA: TGCAGTGCTAGTCGGGGAGAAAGCTCCTACGAGCAGTACTTC
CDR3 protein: CSASRGESSYEQYF

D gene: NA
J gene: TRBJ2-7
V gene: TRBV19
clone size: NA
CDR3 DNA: TGTGCCAGTAGTCCACAGGGTTCGTTTGGATACGAGCAGTACTTC
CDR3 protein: CASSPQGSFGYEQYF

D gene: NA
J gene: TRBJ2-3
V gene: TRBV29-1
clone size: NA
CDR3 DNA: TGCAGCGTTCGGACTAGCACAGATACGCAGTATTTT
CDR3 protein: CSVRTSTDTQYF

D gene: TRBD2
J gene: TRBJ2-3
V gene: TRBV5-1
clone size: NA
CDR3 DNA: TGCGCCAGCAGCTTGACAGGAGACTATAGCGGGGTTAACACAGATACGCAGTATTTT
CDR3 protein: CASSLTGDYSGVNTDTQYF

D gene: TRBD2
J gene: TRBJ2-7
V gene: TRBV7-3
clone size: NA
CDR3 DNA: TGTGCCAGCAGCCCGCGGGAGGACTCCTACGAGCAGTACTTC
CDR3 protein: CASSPREDSYEQYF

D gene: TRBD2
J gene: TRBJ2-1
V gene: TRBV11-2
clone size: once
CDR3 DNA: TGTGCCAGCAGCTTGACAGCCGGGAGGGTCTTC
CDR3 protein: CASSLTAGRVF

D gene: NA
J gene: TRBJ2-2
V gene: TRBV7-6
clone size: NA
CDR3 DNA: TGTGCCAGCAGCTCCCGGGTGCCCACCGGGGAGCTGTTTTTT
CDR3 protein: CASSSRVPTGELFF

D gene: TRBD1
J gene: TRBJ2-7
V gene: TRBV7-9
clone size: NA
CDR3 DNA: TGTGCCAGCAGCCCTGACAGGGAGGAGCAGTACTTC
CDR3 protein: CASSPDREEQYF

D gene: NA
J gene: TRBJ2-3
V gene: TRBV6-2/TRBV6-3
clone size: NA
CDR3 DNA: TGTGCCAGCAGTTACGCGGGACGTAGAGGGACAGATACGCAGTATTTT
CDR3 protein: CASSYAGRRGTDTQYF

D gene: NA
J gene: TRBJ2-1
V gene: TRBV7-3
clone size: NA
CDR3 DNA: TGTGCCAGCAGCTTAAGCCTATACAATGAGCAGTTCTTC
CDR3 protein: CASSLSLYNEQFF

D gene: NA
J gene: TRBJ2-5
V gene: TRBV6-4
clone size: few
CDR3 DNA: TGTGCCAGCAGTGCTGAGGGAGGCGCCGAGACCCAGTACTTC
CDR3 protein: CASSAEGGAETQYF

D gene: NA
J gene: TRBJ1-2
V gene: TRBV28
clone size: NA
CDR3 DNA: TGTGCCAGCAGTACCCGACAGGACTATGGCTACACCTTC
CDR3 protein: CASSTRQDYGYTF

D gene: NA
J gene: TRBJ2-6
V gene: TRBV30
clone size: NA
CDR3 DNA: TGTGCCTGGAGTGGACGTGGATTGAGGTCTGGGGCCAACGTCCTGACTTTC
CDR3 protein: CAWSGRGLRSGANVLTF

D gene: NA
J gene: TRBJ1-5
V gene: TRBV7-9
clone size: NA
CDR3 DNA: TGTGCCAGCAGCCTGAGTGGGCAGGGAGGTCAGCCCCAGCATTTT
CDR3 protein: CASSLSGQGGQPQHF

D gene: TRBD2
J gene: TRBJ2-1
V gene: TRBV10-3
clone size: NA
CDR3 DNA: TGTGCCATCGGCGCGAGCGGGACGGCGAGCTCCTACAATGAGCAGTTCTTC
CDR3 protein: CAIGASGTASSYNEQFF

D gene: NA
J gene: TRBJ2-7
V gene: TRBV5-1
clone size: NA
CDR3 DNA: TGCGCCAGCAGCTTGTGGAACGGGGCCTACGAGCAGTACTTC
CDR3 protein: CASSLWNGAYEQYF

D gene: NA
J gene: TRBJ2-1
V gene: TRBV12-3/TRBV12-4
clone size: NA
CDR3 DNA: TGTGCCAGCAGGCCCCGACGGGGCAATGAGCAGTTCTTC
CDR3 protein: CASRPRRGNEQFF

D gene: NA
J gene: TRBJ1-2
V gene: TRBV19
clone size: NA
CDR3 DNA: TGTGCCAGTAGTATGCTCGACAGGCTCTATGGCTACACCTTC
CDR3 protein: CASSMLDRLYGYTF

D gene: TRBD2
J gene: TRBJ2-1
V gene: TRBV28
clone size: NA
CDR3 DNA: TGTGCCAGCAACCCCAGCTTTCGCGGGAGAGGGGCCAATGAGCAGTTCTTC
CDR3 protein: CASNPSFRGRGANEQFF

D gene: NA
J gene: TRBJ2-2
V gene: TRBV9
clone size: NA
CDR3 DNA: TGTGCCAGCAGCGTTCCGGCGGGCACCGGGGAGCTGTTTTTT
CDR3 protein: CASSVPAGTGELFF

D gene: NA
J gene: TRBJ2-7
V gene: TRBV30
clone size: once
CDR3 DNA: TGTGCCTGGAGTGTACGAGGGTTGAACGAGCAGTACTTC
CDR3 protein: CAWSVRGLNEQYF